Presented here are 27 T cell receptor beta chains from one specimen sequenced in a study of blood T cell repertoires in COVID-19. Clones were read by immunoSEQ multiplex PCR, and TCRdb kept only the in-frame ones, dropping some. The repertoire has more than 85,000 clones, about four fifths of them found once; the top ten carry just under 4.5%. The sequenced material came from peripheral blood. The source is a human donor in a cohort sampled during active COVID-19.

V gene TRBV5-1 combines with J gene TRBJ2-5; a weak D match, TRBD1 (6 bases). Germline values: CDR1 SGHRS, CDR2 YFSETQ. The V end lost 6 bases, the J end lost 5 bases, and 14 bases lay between the germline ends. The CDR3 has 13 amino acids. The DNA of the CDR3 is TGCGCCAGCACGAAGCGGACAGAGGAGACCCAGTACTTC. Translated, it gives CASTKRTEETQYF.

CDR3 residues: CASSPDRVQLFF. The DNA of the CDR3 is TGTGCCAGCAGCCCCGACAGGGTTCAACTGTTTTTT. V and J are TRBV11-2 and TRBJ1-4; 7 bases are a match to TRBD1. Germline V lookup: CDR1 SGHAT, CDR2 FQNNGV. This CDR3 spans 12 amino acids. The trim removed 5 bases at V and 12 bases at J, leaving 6 bases unmatched.

The V call is TRBV29-1, the J call TRBJ2-3, with TRBD1 as a possible D gene (6 bases). Germline V gene lookup returns CDR1 SQVTM and CDR2 ANQGSEA. The V gene lost 0 bases and the J gene lost 2 bases, with 9 bases spanning the gap. The CDR3 spans 14 residues. The CDR3 nucleotides are TGCAGCGTTGAAGAACAGGGACCCACAGATACGCAGTATTTT. It encodes CSVEEQGPTDTQYF.

The count of this clone is one. CDR3 DNA: TGTGCCAGCAGTTTCGTATTTAATGAAAAACTGTTTTTT. This translates into CASSFVFNEKLFF. This chain connects TRBV27 to TRBJ1-4; D is uncertain. The CDR3 has 13 residues. V lost 3 bases and J 4 bases, leaving 6 bases between the germline ends. Looked up from germline, CDR1 is MNHEY and CDR2 is SMNVEV (reference sequence).

The V gene is TRBV7-3, the J gene TRBJ1-1, with unresolved D. Trimming stripped 2 bases from V and 1 base from J, with 11 bases between. CDR1 is SGHTA and CDR2 is FQGTGA in the germline V gene. The CDR3 loop spans 15 amino acids. Written as DNA, the CDR3 is TGTGCCAGCAGCTTACAGCGTCACGGGAACACTGAAGCTTTCTTT. Translating it yields CASSLQRHGNTEAFF.

The rearrangement joins TRBV7-3 to TRBJ2-3, with D perhaps matching TRBD2 (7 bases). The CDR3 has 16 amino acids. Between the trimmed V and J ends, which lost 1 base and 3 bases, there was a span of 14 bases. The germline V gene has CDR1 SGHTA and CDR2 FQGTGA. CDR3 region: CASSLNGGGGTDTQYF. In DNA, the CDR3 is TGTGCCAGCAGCTTAAACGGCGGGGGCGGGACAGATACGCAGTATTTT.

The chain uses TRBV28 and TRBJ2-7, with TRBD1 identical over 9 bases. The CDR3 covers 15 residues. The germline CDR1 and CDR2 sequences are MDHEN and SYDVKM. Germline trimming cut 0 bases from V and 2 bases from J; bases unmatched to any gene: 2. The CDR3 loop is CASSLWTGGTYEQYF. CDR3 in DNA: TGTGCCAGCAGTTTATGGACAGGGGGTACCTACGAGCAGTACTTC.

On this clone itself: Other DNA variants within this sample encode the same CDR3. J is TRBJ2-2 and V is TRBV7-2, with 10 bases fitting TRBD2. Losses at the gene ends were 4 bases for V and 1 base for J; bases not matched to a gene: 3. The CDR3 covers 16 residues. Germline V gene sequence: CDR1 SGHTA, CDR2 FQGNSA. CDR3 residues: CASSSRLAGNTGELFF. The CDR3, as DNA: TGTGCCAGCAGCTCCCGACTAGCGGGGAACACCGGGGAGCTGTTTTTT. Looking up the rest from reference TRBV7-2 and TRBJ2-2 gives the full variable domain: GAGVSQSPSNKVTEKGKDVELRCDPISGHTALYWYRQSLGQGLEFLIYFQGNSAPDKSGLPSDRFSAERTGGSVSTLTIQRTQQEDSAVYLCASSSRLAGNTGELFFGEGSRLTVL.

The V gene is TRBV5-1, the J gene TRBJ2-2; TRBD2 agrees at 9 bases. CDR3 length equals 17 residues. Germline CDR1 and CDR2: SGHRS and YFSETQ. Losses at the gene ends were 4 bases for V and 4 bases for J; bases not matched to a gene: 11. CDR3 residues: CASSPRTSATGTGELFF. The CDR3 nucleotides read TGCGCCAGCAGCCCCCGGACTAGCGCGACGGGCACCGGGGAGCTGTTTTTT.

The chain carries TRBV7-2 and TRBJ2-5; a possible D gene is TRBD2 (5 bases). This CDR3 region has 14 residues. V lost 3 bases and J lost 2, with 10 bases in between. Germline loops: CDR1 SGHTA, CDR2 FQGNSA. In DNA, the CDR3 is TGTGCCAGCAGCTTTCAGGCGGGTCAAGAGACCCAGTACTTC. Its protein product is CASSFQAGQETQYF.

This clone showed up many times. CDR3: CASSQVSQAEPYNEQFF. The DNA of the CDR3 is TGCGCCAGCAGCCAAGTCTCTCAGGCAGAACCTTACAATGAGCAGTTCTTC. The rearrangement uses TRBV4-3 and TRBJ2-1, with no clear D. CDR1 is LGHNA, CDR2 YSLEER, per germline. Trimming left V 1 base short and J 4 bases short, with 17 bases between. The CDR3 runs 17 residues.

The chain is built from TRBV11-2 and TRBJ2-5, with a tentative D call TRBD1 (6 bases). CDR3 size: 14 residues. In germline, CDR1 is SGHAT, CDR2 FQNNGV. V gave up 4 bases and J gave up 5 bases, with 14 bases separating them. Here the CDR3 reads CASSSRGPFETQYF. In DNA, the CDR3 is TGTGCCAGCAGCTCCAGGGGCCCTTTTGAGACCCAGTACTTC.

DNA of the CDR3: TGCGCCAGCAGCCAAGGAAAAAGTTCTAGGATGGCTTTCTTT. It yields the protein CASSQGKSSRMAFF. This chain connects TRBV4-3 to TRBJ1-1; no reliable D call. Deletions cut 1 base from V and 11 bases from J, with 17 bases between. CDR1 and CDR2 from the germline V gene are LGHNA and YSLEER. This CDR3 is 14 amino acids long.

The chain's CDR3 is CASSVGGRSTGELFF. The CDR3 DNA reads TGTGCCAGCAGCGTAGGGGGGCGTAGCACCGGGGAGCTGTTTTTT. The chain has TRBV9 and TRBJ2-2; a possible D gene is TRBD1 (6 bases). There are 15 residues in the CDR3. The ends were cut back, 0 bases at V and 4 bases at J, with 10 bases in the middle. Germline CDR1 SGDLS, CDR2 YYNGEE. Full variable domain (remainder filled in from reference TRBV9 and TRBJ2-2): DSGVTQTPKHLITATGQRVTLRCSPRSGDLSVYWYQQSLDQGLQFLIQYYNGEERAKGNILERFSAQQFPDLHSELNLSSLELGDSALYFCASSVGGRSTGELFFGEGSRLTVL.

The rearrangement uses TRBV4-1 and TRBJ2-2; D is ambiguous. Germline V gene lookup returns CDR1 MGHRA and CDR2 YSYEKL. Trimming stripped 6 bases from V and 2 bases from J, with 7 bases between. The CDR3 is made up of 13 amino acids. The CDR3 sequence is CASRAINTGELFF. CDR3 nucleotide sequence: TGCGCCAGCAGGGCCATCAACACCGGGGAGCTGTTTTTT.

This sequence joins TRBV6-2 or TRBV6-3 and TRBJ2-7; 12 bases line up with TRBD1. Trimming removed 1 base from V and 0 bases from J; junction bases left unmatched: 10. The CDR3 runs to 19 residues. CDR1 MNHEY and CDR2 SVGEGT come from the germline V gene. CDR3 amino acids: CASSYYTGTGGRSSYEQYF. CDR3 nucleotide sequence: TGTGCCAGCAGTTACTATACCGGGACAGGGGGCAGGAGCTCCTACGAGCAGTACTTC.

This sequence joins TRBV18 and TRBJ1-1; weak D call: TRBD1 (6 bases). The germline V gene has CDR1 KGHSH and CDR2 LQKENI. The CDR3 is 15 residues long. V lost 0 bases, J lost 3 bases, and 11 bases lay in between. CDR3 DNA sequence: TGTGCCAGCTCACCACCGTCATCAGGGGACACTGAAGCTTTCTTT. Translation gives CASSPPSSGDTEAFF.

The chain carries TRBV12-5 and TRBJ1-2; a weak D match, TRBD1 (6 bases). The length of the CDR3 is 16 residues. Trimming cost V 0 bases and J 2 bases, with 13 bases left between them. The germline V gene has CDR1 LGHNT and CDR2 FRNRAP. The CDR3 loop reads CASGLVYGGGNYGYTF. Written as DNA, the CDR3 is TGTGCTAGTGGTTTGGTATATGGGGGCGGAAACTATGGCTACACCTTC.

The chain recombines TRBV28 with TRBJ1-3; weak D call: TRBD1 (5 bases). V lost 4 bases and J lost 3, with 13 bases in between. This CDR3 has 15 residues. Germline assignment: CDR1 MDHEN and CDR2 SYDVKM. CDR3 sequence: CASSYALGHGNTIYF. CDR3 sequence (DNA): TGTGCCAGCAGTTACGCGCTAGGACATGGAAACACCATATATTTT.

V is TRBV6-4 and J is TRBJ1-5; 8 bases fit TRBD1. Germline loops: CDR1 MRHNA, CDR2 SNTAGT. Trimming took 5 bases from V and 0 from J; bases not matched to a gene: 3. The CDR3 has 15 residues. Written as DNA, the CDR3 is TGTGCCAGCAGTTGCAGGGGGCCTAGCAATCAGCCCCAGCATTTT. Protein sequence: CASSCRGPSNQPQHF.

J is TRBJ1-4 and V is TRBV19; TRBD1 aligns across 9 bases. V shed 3 bases and J 5 bases; nucleotides not matched to a gene: 10. Germline V gives CDR1 LNHDA, CDR2 SQIVND (reference sequence). The length of the CDR3 is 17 residues. CDR3 DNA: TGTGCCAGTAGTATTTCAGGCCCGGGACAGGGCAATGAAAAACTGTTTTTT. Its translation is CASSISGPGQGNEKLFF.

This clone is a singleton in its sample. The rearrangement uses TRBV7-2 and TRBJ1-1; 8 positions agree with TRBD1. V lost 6 bases and J lost 1; bases outside the gene matches: 4. The CDR3 extends over 14 amino acids. CDR1 is SGHTA, CDR2 FQGNSA, per germline. The CDR3 nucleotides read TGTGCCAGCAGAGGACAGGGCCCGAACACTGAAGCTTTCTTT. Encoded protein: CASRGQGPNTEAFF. The full variable domain, its missing parts supplied by reference TRBV7-2 and TRBJ1-1, is GAGVSQSPSNKVTEKGKDVELRCDPISGHTALYWYRQSLGQGLEFLIYFQGNSAPDKSGLPSDRFSAERTGGSVSTLTIQRTQQEDSAVYLCASRGQGPNTEAFFGQGTRLTVV.

This clone was detected a few times. The genes are TRBV7-9 and TRBJ2-7; 7 positions agree with TRBD1. Germline values: CDR1 SEHNR, CDR2 FQNEAQ (reference sequence). V was clipped by 0 bases and J by 1 base; unmatched bases: 6. CDR3 size: 16 residues. CDR3 residues: CASSLATGLKSYEQYF. Written as DNA, the CDR3 is TGTGCCAGCAGCTTAGCGACAGGGCTCAAATCCTACGAGCAGTACTTC. The full variable domain, with the rest looked up from reference TRBV7-9 and TRBJ2-7, is DTGVSQNPRHKITKRGQNVTFRCDPISEHNRLYWYRQTLGQGPEFLTYFQNEAQLEKSRLLSDRFSAERPKGSFSTLEIQRTEQGDSAMYLCASSLATGLKSYEQYFGPGTRLTVT.

This clone appeared once. The rearrangement uses TRBV4-2 and TRBJ1-6; D gene uncertain. Trimming left V 4 bases short and J 6 bases short, with 22 bases between. This CDR3 is built from 18 residues. From germline, CDR1 is LGHNA and CDR2 YNFKEQ. CDR3 residues: CASSRNTAYFTLNSPLHF. For the CDR3, the DNA is TGTGCCAGCAGCCGGAACACAGCTTACTTTACCCTTAATTCACCCCTCCACTTT.

J is TRBJ1-4 and V is TRBV28; D uncertain. Germline V gene lookup returns CDR1 MDHEN and CDR2 SYDVKM. V lost 2 bases and J lost 3, with 7 bases in between. This CDR3 spans 14 amino acids. The CDR3 reads CASSLPGSNEKLFF. The CDR3 coding sequence is TGTGCCAGCAGTTTACCGGGTTCTAATGAAAAACTGTTTTTT.

V gene TRBV7-2 combines with J gene TRBJ2-3; 11 nucleotides line up with TRBD2. V shed 5 bases, J shed 8 bases, and the junction held 9 bases outside the gene matches. This CDR3 comprises 15 residues. Germline values: CDR1 SGHTA, CDR2 FQGNSA. CDR3 DNA sequence: TGTGCCAGCAGCCTAGGACTAGCGGGTGATCTTACGCAGTATTTT. Protein product: CASSLGLAGDLTQYF. The full variable domain, with the rest looked up from reference TRBV7-2 and TRBJ2-3, is GAGVSQSPSNKVTEKGKDVELRCDPISGHTALYWYRQSLGQGLEFLIYFQGNSAPDKSGLPSDRFSAERTGGSVSTLTIQRTQQEDSAVYLCASSLGLAGDLTQYFGPGTRLTVL.

This clone was seen more than once but under ten times. The CDR3 DNA reads TGTGCCAGCAGCTTAAAGGGAGCCTTCACCGGGTCCTACGAGCAGTACTTC. This sequence encodes CASSLKGAFTGSYEQYF. V gene TRBV7-3 combines with J gene TRBJ2-7; a weak D match, TRBD2 (5 bases). This CDR3 spans 17 amino acids. V lost 1 base and J lost 1, with 17 bases in between. Germline values: CDR1 SGHTA, CDR2 FQGTGA.